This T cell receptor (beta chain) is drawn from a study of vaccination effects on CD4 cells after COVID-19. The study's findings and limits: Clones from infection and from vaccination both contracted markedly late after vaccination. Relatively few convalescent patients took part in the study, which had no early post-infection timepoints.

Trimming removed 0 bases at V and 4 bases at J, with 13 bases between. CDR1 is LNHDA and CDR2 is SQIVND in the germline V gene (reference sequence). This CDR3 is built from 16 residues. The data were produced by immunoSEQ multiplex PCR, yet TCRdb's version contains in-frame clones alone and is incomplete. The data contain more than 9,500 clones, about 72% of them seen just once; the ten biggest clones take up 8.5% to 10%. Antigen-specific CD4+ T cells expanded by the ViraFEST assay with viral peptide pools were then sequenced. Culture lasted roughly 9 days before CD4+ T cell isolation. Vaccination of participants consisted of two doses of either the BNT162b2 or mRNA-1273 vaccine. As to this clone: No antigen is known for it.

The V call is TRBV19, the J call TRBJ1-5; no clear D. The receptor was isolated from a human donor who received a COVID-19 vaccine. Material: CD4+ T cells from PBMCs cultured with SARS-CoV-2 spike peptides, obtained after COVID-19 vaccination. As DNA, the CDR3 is TGTGCCAGTAGTATAGATCTGTGGCAACTTAATCAGCCCCAGCATTTT. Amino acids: CASSIDLWQLNQPQHF.